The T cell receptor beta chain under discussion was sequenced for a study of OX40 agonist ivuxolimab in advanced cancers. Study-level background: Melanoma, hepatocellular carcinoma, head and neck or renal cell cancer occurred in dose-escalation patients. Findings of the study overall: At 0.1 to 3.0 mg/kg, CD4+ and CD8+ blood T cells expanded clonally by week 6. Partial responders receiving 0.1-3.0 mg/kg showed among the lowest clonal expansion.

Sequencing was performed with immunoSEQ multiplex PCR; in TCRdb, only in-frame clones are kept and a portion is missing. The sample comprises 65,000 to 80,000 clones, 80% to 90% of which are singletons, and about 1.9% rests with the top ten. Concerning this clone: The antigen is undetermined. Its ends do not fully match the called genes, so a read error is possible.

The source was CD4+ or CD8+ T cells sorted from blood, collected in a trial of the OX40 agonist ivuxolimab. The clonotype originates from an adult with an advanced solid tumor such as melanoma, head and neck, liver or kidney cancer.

The CDR3 DNA reads as TGTGCCAGCAGCTTGAACGGGGACGGGCAGCCCCAGCATTTT. Translating gives CASSLNGDGQPQHF. This chain uses TRBV5-3 with TRBJ1-5; D is perhaps TRBD1 (5 bases). TRBV5-3 is noted as an ORF with a role that remains uncertain. This CDR3 is 14 amino acids long.